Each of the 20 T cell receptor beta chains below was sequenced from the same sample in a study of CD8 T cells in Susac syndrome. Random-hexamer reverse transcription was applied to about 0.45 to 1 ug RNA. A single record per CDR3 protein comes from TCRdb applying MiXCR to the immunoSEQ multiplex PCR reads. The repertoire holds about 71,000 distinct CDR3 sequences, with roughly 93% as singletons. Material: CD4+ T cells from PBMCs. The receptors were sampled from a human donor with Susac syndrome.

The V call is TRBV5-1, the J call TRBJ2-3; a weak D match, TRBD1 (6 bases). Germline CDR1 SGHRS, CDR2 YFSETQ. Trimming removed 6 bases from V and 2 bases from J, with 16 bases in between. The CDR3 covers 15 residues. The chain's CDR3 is CASTRQDVPTDTQYF. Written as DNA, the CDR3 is TGCGCCAGCACCAGACAGGACGTACCCACAGATACGCAGTATTTT.

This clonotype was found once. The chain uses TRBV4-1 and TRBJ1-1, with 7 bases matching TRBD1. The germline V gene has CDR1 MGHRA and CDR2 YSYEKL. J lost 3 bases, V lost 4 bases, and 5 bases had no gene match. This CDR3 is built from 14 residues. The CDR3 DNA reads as TGCGCCAGCAGCCGTACCAGGGGGTACACTGAAGCTTTCTTT. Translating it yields CASSRTRGYTEAFF.

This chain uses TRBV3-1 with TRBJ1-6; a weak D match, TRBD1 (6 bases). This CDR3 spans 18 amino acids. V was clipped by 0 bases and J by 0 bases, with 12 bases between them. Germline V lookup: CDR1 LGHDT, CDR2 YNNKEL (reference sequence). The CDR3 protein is CASSQEGGGSSYNSPLHF. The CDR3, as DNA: TGTGCCAGCAGCCAAGAGGGGGGCGGGAGCTCCTATAATTCACCCCTCCACTTT.

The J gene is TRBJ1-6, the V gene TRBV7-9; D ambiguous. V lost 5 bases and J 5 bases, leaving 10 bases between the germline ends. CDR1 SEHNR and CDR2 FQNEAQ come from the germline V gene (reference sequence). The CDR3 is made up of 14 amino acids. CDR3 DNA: TGTGCCAGCAGCCCGATGCGGAATAATTCACCCCTCCACTTT. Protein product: CASSPMRNNSPLHF.

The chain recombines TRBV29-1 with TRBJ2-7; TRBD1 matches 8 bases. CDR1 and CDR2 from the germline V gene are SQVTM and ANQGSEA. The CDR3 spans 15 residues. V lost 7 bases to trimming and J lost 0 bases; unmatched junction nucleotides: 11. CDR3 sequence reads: CSAVRTGKRSYEQYF. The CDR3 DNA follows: TGCAGCGCCGTGCGGACAGGGAAACGCTCCTACGAGCAGTACTTC.

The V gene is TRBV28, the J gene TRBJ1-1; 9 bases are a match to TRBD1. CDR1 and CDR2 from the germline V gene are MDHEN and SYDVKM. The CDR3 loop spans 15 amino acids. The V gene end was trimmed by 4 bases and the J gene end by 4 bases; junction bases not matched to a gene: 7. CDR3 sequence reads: CASSSSGTGFTEAFF. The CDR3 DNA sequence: TGTGCCAGCAGTTCCTCCGGGACAGGGTTCACTGAAGCTTTCTTT.

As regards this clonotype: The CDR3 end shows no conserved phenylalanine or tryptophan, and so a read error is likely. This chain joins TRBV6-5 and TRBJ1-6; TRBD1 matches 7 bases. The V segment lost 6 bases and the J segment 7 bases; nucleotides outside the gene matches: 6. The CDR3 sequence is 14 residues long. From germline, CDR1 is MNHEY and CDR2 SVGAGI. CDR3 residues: CASRTGTANSPLHL. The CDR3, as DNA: TGTGCCAGCAGGACCGGGACAGCAAATTCACCCCTCCACTTG.

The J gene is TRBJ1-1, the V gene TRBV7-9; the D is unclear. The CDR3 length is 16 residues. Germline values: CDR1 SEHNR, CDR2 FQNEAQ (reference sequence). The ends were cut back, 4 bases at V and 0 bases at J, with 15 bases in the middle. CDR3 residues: CASSWRPGTMNTEAFF. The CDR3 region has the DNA TGTGCCAGCAGCTGGAGGCCGGGAACGATGAACACTGAAGCTTTCTTT.

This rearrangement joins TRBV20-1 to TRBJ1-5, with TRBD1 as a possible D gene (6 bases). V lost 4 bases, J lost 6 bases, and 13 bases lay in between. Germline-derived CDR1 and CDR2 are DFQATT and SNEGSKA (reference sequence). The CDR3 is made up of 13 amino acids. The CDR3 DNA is TGCAGTGCTAAGGCCGGGGGCCTTCAGCCCCAGCATTTT. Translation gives CSAKAGGLQPQHF.

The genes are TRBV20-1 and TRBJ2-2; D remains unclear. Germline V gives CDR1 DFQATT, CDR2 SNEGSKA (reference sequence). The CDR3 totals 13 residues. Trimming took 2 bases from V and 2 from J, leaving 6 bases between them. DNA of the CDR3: TGCAGTGCTAGAAACAGAAACACCGGGGAGCTGTTTTTT. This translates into CSARNRNTGELFF.

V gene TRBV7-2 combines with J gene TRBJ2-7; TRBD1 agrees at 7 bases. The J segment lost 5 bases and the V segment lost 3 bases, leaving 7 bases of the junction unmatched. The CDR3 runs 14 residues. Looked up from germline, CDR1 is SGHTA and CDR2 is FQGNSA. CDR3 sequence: CASSLGRGWHEQYF. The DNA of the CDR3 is TGTGCCAGCAGCTTGGGCAGGGGGTGGCACGAGCAGTACTTC. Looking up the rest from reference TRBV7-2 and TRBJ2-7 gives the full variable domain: GAGVSQSPSNKVTEKGKDVELRCDPISGHTALYWYRQSLGQGLEFLIYFQGNSAPDKSGLPSDRFSAERTGGSVSTLTIQRTQQEDSAVYLCASSLGRGWHEQYFGPGTRLTVT.

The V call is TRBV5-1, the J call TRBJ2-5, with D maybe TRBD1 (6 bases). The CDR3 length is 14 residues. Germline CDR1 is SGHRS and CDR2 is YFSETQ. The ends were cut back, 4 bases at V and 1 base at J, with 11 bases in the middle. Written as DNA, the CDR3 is TGCGCCAGCAGCCAATGGGACACCCAAGAGACCCAGTACTTC. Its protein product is CASSQWDTQETQYF.

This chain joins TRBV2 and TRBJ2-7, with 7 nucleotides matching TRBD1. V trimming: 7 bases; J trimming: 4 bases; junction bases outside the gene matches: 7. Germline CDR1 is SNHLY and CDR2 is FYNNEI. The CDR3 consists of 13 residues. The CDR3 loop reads CASTRDSRYEQYF. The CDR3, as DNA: TGTGCCAGCACCAGGGACAGCCGTTACGAGCAGTACTTC.

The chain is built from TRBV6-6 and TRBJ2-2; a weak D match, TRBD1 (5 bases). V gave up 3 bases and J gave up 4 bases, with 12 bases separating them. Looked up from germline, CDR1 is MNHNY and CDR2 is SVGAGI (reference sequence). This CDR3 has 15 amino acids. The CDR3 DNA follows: TGTGCCAGCAGTTATCGGGCAGGGATCACCGGGGAGCTGTTTTTT. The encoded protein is CASSYRAGITGELFF.

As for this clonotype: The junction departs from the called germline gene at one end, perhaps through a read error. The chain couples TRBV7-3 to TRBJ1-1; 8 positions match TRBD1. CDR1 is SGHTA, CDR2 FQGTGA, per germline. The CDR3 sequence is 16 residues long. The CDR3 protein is CASSSRTGRTNTEAFF. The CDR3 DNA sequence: TGTGCCAGCAGCTCAAGGACAGGGAGAACGAACACTGAGGCTTTCTTT.

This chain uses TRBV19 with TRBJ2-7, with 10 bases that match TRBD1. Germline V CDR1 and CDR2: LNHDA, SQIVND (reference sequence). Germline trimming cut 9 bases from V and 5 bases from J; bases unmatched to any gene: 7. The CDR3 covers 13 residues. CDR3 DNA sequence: TGTGCCAGCGAGGGGGACAGGGGCGACGAGCAGTACTTC. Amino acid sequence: CASEGDRGDEQYF.

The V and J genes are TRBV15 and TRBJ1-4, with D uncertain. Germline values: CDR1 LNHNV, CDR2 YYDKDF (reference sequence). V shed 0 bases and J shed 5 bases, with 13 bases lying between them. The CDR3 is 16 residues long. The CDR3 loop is CATSRDSLALNEKLFF. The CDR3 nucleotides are TGTGCCACCAGCAGAGATTCCCTGGCGTTAAATGAAAAACTGTTTTTT.

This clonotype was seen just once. CDR3 sequence (DNA): TGCGCCAGCGGGGGGTCTGGCGGGGAGCTGTTTTTT. Translated, it gives CASGGSGGELFF. This chain uses TRBV5-1 with TRBJ2-2; D is possibly TRBD2 (6 bases). The length of the CDR3 is 12 residues. From germline, CDR1 is SGHRS and CDR2 YFSETQ. V dropped 7 bases and J dropped 7 bases, with 11 bases sitting between them.

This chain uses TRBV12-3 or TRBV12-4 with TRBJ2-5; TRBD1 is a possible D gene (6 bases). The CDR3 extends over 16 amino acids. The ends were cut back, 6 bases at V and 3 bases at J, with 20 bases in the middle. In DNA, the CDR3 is TGTGCCAGCAGCCCACCACAACCAGGGGTTGAAGAGACCCAGTACTTC. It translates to CASSPPQPGVEETQYF.

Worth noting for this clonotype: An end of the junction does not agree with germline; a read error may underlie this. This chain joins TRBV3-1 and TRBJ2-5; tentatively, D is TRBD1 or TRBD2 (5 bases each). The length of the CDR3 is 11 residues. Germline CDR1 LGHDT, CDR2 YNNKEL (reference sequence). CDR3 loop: CASSHGAVCDF. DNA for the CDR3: TGTGCCAGCAGCCACGGGGCAGTTTGTGACTTC.